This T cell receptor beta chain stems from a study of blood T cell repertoires in COVID-19. Germline V CDR1 and CDR2: SGHTA, FQGNSA. The CDR3 runs to 19 residues. V was trimmed by 5 bases and J by 1 base, leaving 21 bases between them. Here immunoSEQ multiplex PCR was the method, and the copy in TCRdb shows in-frame clones only, minus some. Here the sample spans about 150,000 clones, about four fifths being singletons. The gene calls are TRBV7-2 and TRBJ1-6, with D possibly TRBD1 on 5 matching bases. The sequence was obtained from a man in his 70s with active or convalescent COVID-19. The material sequenced was peripheral blood. CDR3: CASSQDRGSVGSYNSPLHF. In nucleotides, the CDR3 is TGTGCCAGCAGCCAAGATAGGGGTTCGGTTGGATCCTATAATTCACCCCTCCACTTT.